The TCR beta chain described here comes from a study of blood T cell repertoires in COVID-19. Study-level background: Specimens from acute and convalescent COVID-19 originated in the United States, Italy and Spain. Sample material is recorded as cDNA or gDNA derived from T cells, B-cell-depleted T cells, or PBMCs.

The V end was cut by 2 bases, the J end by 4 bases, with 12 bases between. The CDR3 spans 15 residues. Per germline, CDR1 SGHRS and CDR2 YFSETQ. This clone was found once. Authors' methods: For nucleated cells, counts were estimated from reference gene primer amplification. Clones were sequenced by immunoSEQ multiplex PCR, and TCRdb holds only the in-frame ones, with some missing. The V and J calls and the clone size are those of that table, but D and trimming were determined from the DNA. The sample has some 87,000 clones; almost 95% are singletons. Sequenced material: peripheral blood. The V gene is TRBV5-1, the J gene TRBJ1-4; tentative D call: TRBD1 (6 bases). This clonotype was sampled from a woman in her sixties or seventies with active COVID-19. CDR3 region: CASSFGQSINEKLFF. In DNA form, the CDR3 reads TGCGCCAGCAGCTTTGGACAGTCAATTAATGAAAAACTGTTTTTT.